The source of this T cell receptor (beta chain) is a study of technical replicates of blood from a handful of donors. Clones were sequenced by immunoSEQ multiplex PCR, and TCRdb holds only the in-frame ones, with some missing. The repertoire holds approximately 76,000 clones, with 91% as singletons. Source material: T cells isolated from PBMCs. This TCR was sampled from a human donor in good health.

The CDR3 spells CASSLGQTMNTEAFF. The CDR3 region has the DNA TGCGCCAGCAGCCTAGGACAGACCATGAACACTGAAGCTTTCTTT. The chain has TRBV5-1 and TRBJ1-1, with D possibly TRBD1 on 6 matching bases. V was cut by 4 bases and J by 0 bases, with 13 bases left in between. This CDR3 has 15 residues. Germline V gives CDR1 SGHRS, CDR2 YFSETQ. Full variable domain (rest looked up from reference TRBV5-1 and TRBJ1-1): KAGVTQTPRYLIKTRGQQVTLSCSPISGHRSVSWYQQTPGQGLQFLFEYFSETQRNKGNFPGRFSGRQFSNSRSEMNVSTLELGDSALYLCASSLGQTMNTEAFFGQGTRLTVV.